A selection of T cell receptor beta chains follows, all from one sample in a study of blood T cell repertoires in COVID-19. TCRdb's table, derived via immunoSEQ multiplex PCR, lists solely in-frame clones and lacks some. The table records about 100,000 clones, about 85% of them present only once. The sample was peripheral blood. Receptor source: a woman between 65 and 79 years old with active or convalescent COVID-19. CDR3s include the opening cysteine and the closing phenylalanine or tryptophan. A D gene is named only where the DNA matches it firmly. Not all rows give a size; the values are once, few, many and, for expanded clones, a class.

15,TRBV28,once,TRBJ2-7,TRBD1,CASSLPGTGGVEQYF,TGTGCCAGCAGTTTACCCGGGACAGGGGGTGTCGAGCAGTACTTC
21,TRBV4-1,once,TRBJ2-7,TRBD2,CASSQDRTDRLAGGPPYEQYF,TGCGCCAGCAGCCAAGATCGAACAGATAGACTAGCGGGAGGGCCTCCGTACGAGCAGTACTTC
17,TRBV28,-,TRBJ1-6,-,CASSLGGVSSYNSPLHF,TGTGCCAGCAGTTTAGGCGGGGTGAGCTCCTATAATTCACCCCTCCACTTT
18,TRBV3-1/TRBV3-2,-,TRBJ2-1,TRBD2,CASSPGGRGGSSYNEQFF,TGTGCCAGCAGTCCCGGTGGGCGGGGGGGGAGCTCCTACAATGAGCAGTTCTTC
19,TRBV4-3,-,TRBJ2-7,TRBD1,CASSPQAGQGTLGLYEQYF,TGCGCCAGCAGCCCCCAGGCGGGACAGGGGACCCTAGGACTTTACGAGCAGTACTTC
13,TRBV6-2/TRBV6-3,-,TRBJ2-1,-,CASSYTRSREQFF,TGTGCCAGCAGTTACACCAGGTCCCGGGAGCAGTTCTTC
17,TRBV18,-,TRBJ1-1,-,CASSPNRQGLSNTEAFF,TGTGCCAGCTCACCAAATCGTCAGGGTCTATCGAACACTGAAGCTTTCTTT
14,TRBV7-3,-,TRBJ2-2,-,CASSSGLSTGELFF,TGTGCCAGCAGCTCCGGACTATCCACCGGGGAGCTGTTTTTT
16,TRBV7-6,-,TRBJ2-2,TRBD1,CASSSPTGTGTGELFF,TGTGCCAGCAGCTCCCCCACCGGGACAGGGACCGGGGAGCTGTTTTTT
15,TRBV28,few,TRBJ1-5,-,CASSLSRGFNQPQHF,TGTGCCAGCAGTTTATCCCGGGGGTTCAATCAGCCCCAGCATTTT
18,TRBV4-2,-,TRBJ2-3,TRBD2,CASSYRSGGVTSTDTQYF,TGTGCCAGCAGCTACCGAAGCGGGGGGGTTACTAGCACAGATACGCAGTATTTT
11,TRBV30,-,TRBJ2-2,-,CAWATSGELFF,TGTGCCTGGGCGACTAGCGGGGAGCTGTTTTTT
15,TRBV18,-,TRBJ2-1,TRBD2,CASSPGIAGANEQFF,TGTGCCAGCTCACCGGGAATAGCGGGAGCGAATGAGCAGTTCTTC
19,TRBV4-3,-,TRBJ2-7,TRBD2,CASSQDFSGGAPSVYEQYF,TGCGCCAGCAGCCAAGATTTCAGCGGGGGGGCCCCGTCTGTCTACGAGCAGTACTTC
13,TRBV5-4,-,TRBJ2-3,-,CASSRDSTDTQYF,TGTGCCAGCTCACGGGATAGCACAGATACGCAGTATTTT
15,TRBV7-2,-,TRBJ2-7,TRBD1,CASRPGTGNIYEQYF,TGTGCCAGCAGGCCTGGGACAGGGAATATCTACGAGCAGTACTTC
14,TRBV10-3,-,TRBJ1-2,-,CAISESLGGYGYTF,TGTGCCATCAGTGAGTCCCTGGGGGGCTATGGCTACACCTTC
14,TRBV18,-,TRBJ2-5,-,CASSPVADQETQYF,TGTGCCAGCTCACCGGTGGCGGATCAAGAGACCCAGTACTTC
16,TRBV5-1,-,TRBJ2-7,-,CASSLGGRTSQNEQYF,TGCGCCAGCAGCTTGGGGGGGCGGACCAGCCAGAACGAGCAGTACTTC
11,TRBV29-1,-,TRBJ1-1,-,CSVEGQTQAFF,TGCAGCGTTGAAGGTCAGACACAAGCTTTCTTT
12,TRBV3-1/TRBV3-2,-,TRBJ2-1,-,CASSQVEDEQFF,TGTGCCAGCAGCCAAGTCGAGGATGAGCAGTTCTTC
14,TRBV11-3,-,TRBJ2-1,TRBD2,CASSSTGGFDEQFF,TGTGCCAGCAGCTCGACGGGGGGATTCGATGAGCAGTTCTTC
17,TRBV7-6,-,TRBJ2-5,TRBD2,CASSLVVGLAGQETQYF,TGTGCCAGCAGCTTAGTAGTTGGACTAGCGGGACAAGAGACCCAGTACTTC
17,TRBV5-1,-,TRBJ2-3,TRBD2,CASSPPIAGGQADTQYF,TGCGCCAGCAGCCCACCCATAGCGGGGGGGCAGGCAGATACGCAGTATTTT
14,TRBV28,-,TRBJ2-1,-,CASSRGLALGEQFF,TGTGCCAGCAGCCGAGGGCTAGCGCTAGGGGAGCAGTTCTTC
13,TRBV5-5,-,TRBJ1-3,TRBD1,CASSTGTADTIYF,TGTGCCAGCAGCACCGGGACAGCGGACACCATATATTTT
15,TRBV11-2,-,TRBJ1-6,-,CASSIRDTNNSPLHF,TGTGCCAGCAGCATCCGGGACACTAATAATTCACCCCTCCACTTT
13,TRBV3-1/TRBV3-2,-,TRBJ2-7,-,CASSQAGGYEQYF,TGTGCCAGCAGCCAAGCGGGTGGTTACGAGCAGTACTTC
20,TRBV10-3,once,TRBJ2-3,TRBD2,CAISASQGSGTSGGTDTQYF,TGTGCCATCAGTGCCTCTCAGGGTTCCGGGACTAGCGGGGGGACAGATACGCAGTATTTT
13,TRBV19,-,TRBJ1-5,-,CASSRGNNQPQHF,TGTGCCAGTAGTAGAGGAAACAATCAGCCCCAGCATTTT
15,TRBV2,-,TRBJ2-3,-,CASSDQVAVGDTQYF,TGTGCCAGCAGTGACCAGGTAGCGGTGGGGGATACGCAGTATTTT
17,TRBV18,-,TRBJ2-5,-,CASRESGTALFQETQYF,TGTGCCAGCCGGGAGTCCGGGACAGCCCTTTTCCAAGAGACCCAGTACTTC
15,TRBV7-8,-,TRBJ2-7,-,CASSLGPRGWNEQYF,TGTGCCAGCAGCTTAGGCCCCAGGGGCTGGAACGAGCAGTACTTC
17,TRBV25-1,few,TRBJ1-6,TRBD1,CASSEWGTGGARSPLHF,TGTGCCAGCAGTGAATGGGGCACAGGGGGCGCCCGGTCACCCCTCCACTTT
13,TRBV5-6,-,TRBJ2-5,TRBD2,CASSLAGGETQYF,TGTGCCAGCAGCTTGGCGGGGGGAGAGACCCAGTACTTC
16,TRBV11-3,-,TRBJ2-6,-,CASSLRGSSGANVLTF,TGTGCCAGCAGCTTAAGGGGCAGCTCTGGGGCCAACGTCCTGACTTTC
15,TRBV4-2,-,TRBJ1-6,-,CASSDGGTDNSPLHF,TGTGCCAGCAGTGATGGGGGGACGGATAATTCACCCCTCCACTTT
14,TRBV9,-,TRBJ2-7,TRBD1,CASSETGGVNEQYF,TGTGCCAGCAGCGAGACAGGGGGAGTCAACGAGCAGTACTTC
14,TRBV30,-,TRBJ2-7,TRBD2,CAWSVIAGSYEQYF,TGTGCCTGGAGTGTTATAGCGGGGAGCTACGAGCAGTACTTC
17,TRBV5-1,-,TRBJ2-2,TRBD2,CASSLQSSGLGTGELFF,TGCGCCAGCAGCTTGCAGTCTAGCGGGCTGGGCACCGGGGAGCTGTTTTTT
14,TRBV2,-,TRBJ2-1,TRBD2,CASSALAGYNEQFF,TGTGCCAGCAGTGCACTAGCGGGGTACAATGAGCAGTTCTTC
12,TRBV5-6,-,TRBJ1-2,-,CASSFGNYGYTF,TGTGCCAGCAGCTTCGGTAACTATGGCTACACCTTC
14,TRBV24-1,-,TRBJ2-2,TRBD1,CATSSRQGSGELFF,TGTGCCACCAGCTCCCGACAGGGATCAGGGGAGCTGTTTTTT
14,TRBV6-5,-,TRBJ1-1,TRBD1,CASSYEQGATEAFF,TGTGCCAGCAGTTACGAACAGGGGGCCACTGAAGCTTTCTTT
19,TRBV5-1,-,TRBJ2-3,TRBD2,CASSLAGSAGVLRTDTQYF,TGCGCCAGCAGCTTGGCCGGTTCGGCGGGAGTCCTCCGCACAGATACGCAGTATTTT
15,TRBV7-2,-,TRBJ2-6,-,CASSFNRVGANVLTF,TGTGCCAGCAGCTTCAACAGGGTCGGGGCCAACGTCCTGACTTTC
16,TRBV9,-,TRBJ1-3,-,CASSGYDDNPGNTIYF,TGTGCCAGCAGCGGCTATGACGACAACCCTGGAAACACCATATATTTT
15,TRBV4-3,-,TRBJ1-5,-,CASSQDLAVNQPQHF,TGCGCCAGCAGCCAAGATCTGGCAGTGAATCAGCCCCAGCATTTT
13,TRBV7-3,-,TRBJ1-2,TRBD1,CASSLTGGVGYTF,TGTGCCAGCAGCCTAACAGGGGGCGTCGGCTACACCTTC
15,TRBV4-2,once,TRBJ2-1,-,CASSLHPDPGNEQFF,TGTGCCAGCAGCCTTCACCCGGATCCAGGGAATGAGCAGTTCTTC
15,TRBV10-1,-,TRBJ2-3,TRBD2,CASSDFSGSIDTQYF,TGCGCCAGCAGTGATTTCAGCGGGAGCATAGATACGCAGTATTTT
12,TRBV30,-,TRBJ1-2,-,CAWSARGGGYTF,TGTGCCTGGAGCGCTAGGGGAGGGGGCTACACCTTC
15,TRBV2,-,TRBJ1-5,-,CASFREAVSNQPQHF,TGTGCCAGCTTCCGAGAGGCGGTCAGCAATCAGCCCCAGCATTTT
14,TRBV7-9,-,TRBJ1-1,-,CASSLGGIVIEAFF,TGTGCCAGCAGCCTAGGAGGGATCGTTATAGAAGCTTTCTTT
16,TRBV4-1,once,TRBJ2-7,TRBD1,CASSQVTGTASYEQYF,TGCGCCAGCAGCCAGGTCACCGGGACAGCCTCCTACGAGCAGTACTTC